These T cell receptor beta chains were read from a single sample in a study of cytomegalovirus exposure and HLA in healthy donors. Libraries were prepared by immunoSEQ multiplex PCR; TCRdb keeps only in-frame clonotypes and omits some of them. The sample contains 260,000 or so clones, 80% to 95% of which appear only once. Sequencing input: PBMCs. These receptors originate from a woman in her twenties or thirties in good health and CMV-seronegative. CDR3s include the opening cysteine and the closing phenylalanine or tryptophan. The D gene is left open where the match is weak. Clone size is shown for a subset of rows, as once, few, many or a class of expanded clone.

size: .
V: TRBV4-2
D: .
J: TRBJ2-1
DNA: TGTGCCACCCTCGGGGAGCCTCTCAATGAGCAGTTCTTC
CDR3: CATLGEPLNEQFF

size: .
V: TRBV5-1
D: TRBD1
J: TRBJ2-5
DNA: TGCGCCAGCAGCTTGGTGTACAGGGGCCAAGAGACCCAGTACTTC
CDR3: CASSLVYRGQETQYF

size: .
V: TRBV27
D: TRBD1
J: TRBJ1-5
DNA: TGTGCCAGCAAACCGGACAGGGGGCTAAATCAGCCCCAGCATTTT
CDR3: CASKPDRGLNQPQHF

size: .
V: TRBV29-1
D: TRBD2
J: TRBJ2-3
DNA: TGCAGCGTTGCGGGGGGTTTGGAGGATACGCAGTATTTT
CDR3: CSVAGGLEDTQYF

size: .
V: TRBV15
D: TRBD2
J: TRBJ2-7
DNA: TGTGCCACCAGCGCTCCTGCCGGGACTAGCGGGAACGAGCAGTACTTC
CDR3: CATSAPAGTSGNEQYF

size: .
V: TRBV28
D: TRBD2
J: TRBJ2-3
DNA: TGTGCCAGCAGTTCCCAACTAGCGGGGACCAAAACTAAACGGGCAGATACGCAGTATTTT
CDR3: CASSSQLAGTKTKRADTQYF

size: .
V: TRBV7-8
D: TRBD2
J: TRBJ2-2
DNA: TGTGCCAGCAGCCGACTAGCCACCGGGGAGCTGTTTTTT
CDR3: CASSRLATGELFF

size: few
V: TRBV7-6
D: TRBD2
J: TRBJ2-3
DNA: TGTGCCAGCAGCTTAGGGACTAGCCCCAGGGATACGCAGTATTTT
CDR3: CASSLGTSPRDTQYF

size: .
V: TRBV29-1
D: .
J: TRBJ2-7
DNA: TGCAGCGTTTACGACAGGCCCGAGCAGTACTTC
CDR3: CSVYDRPEQYF

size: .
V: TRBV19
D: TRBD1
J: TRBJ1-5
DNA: TGTGCCAGTAGGGGGACAGGGCTTCAGCCCCAGCATTTT
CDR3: CASRGTGLQPQHF

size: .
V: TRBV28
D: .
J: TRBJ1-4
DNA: TGTGCCAGCAGTTTAACATCTTGGGCAGAGAATGAAAAACTGTTTTTT
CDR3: CASSLTSWAENEKLFF

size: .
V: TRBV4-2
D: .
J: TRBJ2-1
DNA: TGTGCCAGCAGCCAAGATTTGTCTCTTAGGTACAATGAGCAGTTCTTC
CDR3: CASSQDLSLRYNEQFF

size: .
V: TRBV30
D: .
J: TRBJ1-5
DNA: TGTGCCTGGACAGAAAATAGCAATCAGCCCCAGCATTTT
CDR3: CAWTENSNQPQHF

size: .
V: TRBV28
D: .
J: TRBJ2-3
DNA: TGTGCCAGCAGCCGAACCAGTCCCACAGATACGCAGTATTTT
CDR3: CASSRTSPTDTQYF

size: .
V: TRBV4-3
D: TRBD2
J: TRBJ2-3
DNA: TGCGCCAGCCAGGCACGAGCGGGAGTGTCGGATACGCAGTATTTT
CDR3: CASQARAGVSDTQYF

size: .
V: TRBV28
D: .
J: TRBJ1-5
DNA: TGTGCCAGCTTAAAGGGGACCCGGAGTTTCAATCAGCCCCAGCATTTT
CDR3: CASLKGTRSFNQPQHF

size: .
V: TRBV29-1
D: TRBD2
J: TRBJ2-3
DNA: TGCAGCGTTGGGCTAGCGGGAGTTCCAGATACGCAGTATTTT
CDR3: CSVGLAGVPDTQYF

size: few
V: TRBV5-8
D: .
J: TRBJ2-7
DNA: TGTGCCAGCAGCCACGGTCTGGAGCAGTACTTC
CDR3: CASSHGLEQYF

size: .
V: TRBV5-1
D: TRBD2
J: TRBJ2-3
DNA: TGCGCCAGCAGCTTGATGGGTAGCGGGAAATCAGATACGCAGTATTTT
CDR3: CASSLMGSGKSDTQYF

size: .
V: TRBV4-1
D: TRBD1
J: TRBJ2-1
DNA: TGCGCCAGCAGCCAGGGACAGGTGAACTTCAATGAGCAGTTCTTC
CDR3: CASSQGQVNFNEQFF

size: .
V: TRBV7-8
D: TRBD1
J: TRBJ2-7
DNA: TGTGCCAGCAGCTTTGGGACAGGGGTCTCCTACGAGCAGTACTTC
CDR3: CASSFGTGVSYEQYF

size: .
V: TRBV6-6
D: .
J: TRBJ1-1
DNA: TGTGCCAGCAGGGTAGGGGCTAAGCCTGAAGCTTTCTTT
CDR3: CASRVGAKPEAFF

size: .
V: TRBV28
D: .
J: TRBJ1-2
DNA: TGTGCCAGCGGTGCAGGGACTAACTATGGCTACACCTTC
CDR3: CASGAGTNYGYTF

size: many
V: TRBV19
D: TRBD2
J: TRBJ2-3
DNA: TGTGCCAGTAGTGCCGTAGCGGGAGTAGGGGCAGATACGCAGTATTTT
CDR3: CASSAVAGVGADTQYF

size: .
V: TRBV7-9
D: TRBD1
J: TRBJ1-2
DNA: TGTGCCAGCAGCTTAGGCCGGGACAGGGTTGGCTACACCTTC
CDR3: CASSLGRDRVGYTF

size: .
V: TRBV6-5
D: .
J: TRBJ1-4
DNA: TGTGCCAGCAGTATTACTAGTACAACGGAAAAACTGTTTTTT
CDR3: CASSITSTTEKLFF

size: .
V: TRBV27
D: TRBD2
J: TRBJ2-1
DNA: TGTGCCAGTATGGGTAGAGCGGGAGCTCAGGAGCAGTTCTTC
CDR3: CASMGRAGAQEQFF

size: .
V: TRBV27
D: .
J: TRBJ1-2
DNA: TGTGCCAGCAGTTTATCGGGGGGGATTTGGGACTATGGCTACACCTTC
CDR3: CASSLSGGIWDYGYTF

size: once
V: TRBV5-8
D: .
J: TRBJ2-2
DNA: TGTGCCAGCAGCAGAGGACTCCGGAACACCGGGGAGCTGTTTTTT
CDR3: CASSRGLRNTGELFF

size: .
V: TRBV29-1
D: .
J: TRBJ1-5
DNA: TGCAGCGTTCGGCTCCCTGAACAGCCCCAGCATTTT
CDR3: CSVRLPEQPQHF

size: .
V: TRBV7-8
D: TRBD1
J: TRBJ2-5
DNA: TGTGCCAGCAGCCCAAACTGGGGACAGGGGGAGACCCAGTACTTC
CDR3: CASSPNWGQGETQYF

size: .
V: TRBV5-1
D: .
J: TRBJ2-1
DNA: TGCGCCAGCAGCTTTTCTAGTTCCTACAATGAGCAGTTCTTC
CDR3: CASSFSSSYNEQFF

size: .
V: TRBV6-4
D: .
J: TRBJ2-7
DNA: TGTGCCAGCACACCACGAGGGAGAATGGGCTACGAGCAGTACTTC
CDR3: CASTPRGRMGYEQYF

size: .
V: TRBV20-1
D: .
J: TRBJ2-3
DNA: TGCAGTGCCTATAGCACAGATACGCAGTATTTT
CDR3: CSAYSTDTQYF

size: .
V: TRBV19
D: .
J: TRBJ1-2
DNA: TGTGCCAGTAGTATAGATCGGGGGACGAGCCTTGGCTACACCTTC
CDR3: CASSIDRGTSLGYTF

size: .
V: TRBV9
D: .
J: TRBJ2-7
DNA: TGTGCCAGCAGCGTAGATGGACACGAGCAGTACTTC
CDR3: CASSVDGHEQYF

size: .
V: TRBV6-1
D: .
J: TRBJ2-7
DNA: TGTGCCAGCAGTGAAGGTGACAGATTTTTCCCCTACGAGCAGTACTTC
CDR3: CASSEGDRFFPYEQYF

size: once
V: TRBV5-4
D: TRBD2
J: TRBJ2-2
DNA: TGTGCCAGCAGTTCGGGACTAGCCGACACCGGGGAGCTGTTTTTT
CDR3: CASSSGLADTGELFF

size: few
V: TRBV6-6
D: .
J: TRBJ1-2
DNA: TGTGCCAGCAGTTTCGACTACTATGGCTACACCTTC
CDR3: CASSFDYYGYTF

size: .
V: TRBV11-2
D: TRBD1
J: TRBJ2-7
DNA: TGTGCCAGCAGCTGGAGCAACGGACAGGGGGTCGAGCAGTACTTC
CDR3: CASSWSNGQGVEQYF

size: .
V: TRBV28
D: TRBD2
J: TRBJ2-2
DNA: TGTGCCAGCAGCCCTCCTGTGGTAGCGGGAGATCCCGGGGAGCTGTTTTTT
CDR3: CASSPPVVAGDPGELFF

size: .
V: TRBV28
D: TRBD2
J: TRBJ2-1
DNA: TGTGCCAGCAGGGGAGGCGGGAGGGCCCCCTACAATGAGCAGTTCTTC
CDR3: CASRGGGRAPYNEQFF

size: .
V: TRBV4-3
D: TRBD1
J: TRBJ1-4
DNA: TGCGCCAGCAGCCGGGACAGGGACGAAAAACTGTTTTTT
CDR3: CASSRDRDEKLFF

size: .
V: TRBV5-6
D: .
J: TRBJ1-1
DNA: TGTGCCAGCAGCTTCGGGAACACTGAAGCTTTCTTT
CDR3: CASSFGNTEAFF

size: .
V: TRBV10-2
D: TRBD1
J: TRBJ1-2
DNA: TGCGCCAGCAGTGAATCCCCTACAGGGGCCGGTGGCTACACCTTC
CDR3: CASSESPTGAGGYTF

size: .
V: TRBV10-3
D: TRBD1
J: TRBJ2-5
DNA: TGTGCCATCAATTCCGGGACAGGGTACGAGACCCAGTACTTC
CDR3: CAINSGTGYETQYF

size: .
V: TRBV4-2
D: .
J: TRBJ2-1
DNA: TGTGCCAGCAGCCAAGCTGCAGCCGGGGGTGATGAGCAGTTCTTC
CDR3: CASSQAAAGGDEQFF